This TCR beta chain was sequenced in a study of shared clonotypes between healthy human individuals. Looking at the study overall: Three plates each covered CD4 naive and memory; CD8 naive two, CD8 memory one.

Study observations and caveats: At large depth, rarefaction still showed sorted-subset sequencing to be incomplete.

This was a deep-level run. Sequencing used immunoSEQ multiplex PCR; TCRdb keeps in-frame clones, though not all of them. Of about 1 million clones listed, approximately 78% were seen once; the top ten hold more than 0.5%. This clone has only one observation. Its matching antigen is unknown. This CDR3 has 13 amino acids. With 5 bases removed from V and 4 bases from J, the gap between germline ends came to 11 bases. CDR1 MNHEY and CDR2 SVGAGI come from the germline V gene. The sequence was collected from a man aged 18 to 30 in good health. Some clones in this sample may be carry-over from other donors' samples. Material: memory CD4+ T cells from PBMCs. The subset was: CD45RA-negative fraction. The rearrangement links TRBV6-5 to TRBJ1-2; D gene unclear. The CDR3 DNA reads TGTGCCAGCAGTGCCGCAGGCTCCTATGGCTACACCTTC. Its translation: CASSAAGSYGYTF.